What follows is one T cell receptor beta chain and its context. The antigen is not known. Germline V gene data show CDR1 as SGHRS and CDR2 as YFSETQ. After removal of 4 bases from V and 3 bases from J, the junction contained 4 bases not matched to a gene. CDR3 length: 15 amino acids. This specimen comes from a study of cytomegalovirus exposure and HLA in healthy donors. Findings and caveats of the study: The majority of TCR sequences were rare, yet some public TCRs appeared in many donors. Productive rates of about 87% or about 30% were seen for most TCR beta V segments in an earlier analysis. Overall, some 160 TCR beta chains were annotated as cytomegalovirus-associated. Later genetic work tied a missense DCLRE1C variant to beta-chain V and J trimming.

The PCR had 60 Vbeta and 13 Jbeta primers. TCRdb's table, derived via immunoSEQ multiplex PCR, lists solely in-frame clones and lacks some. Among 65,000 to 85,000 clones listed, 72% were seen once. The V and J genes are TRBV5-1 and TRBJ2-3; the match to TRBD1 covers 11 bases. The receptor was derived from a man aged 60-69 years in good health and CMV-seropositive. Material for sequencing was PBMCs. The CDR3 reads CASSGQGARTDTQYF. CDR3 DNA sequence: TGCGCCAGCAGCGGACAGGGGGCGCGAACAGATACGCAGTATTTT. The whole variable domain, filled in from reference TRBV5-1 and TRBJ2-3, reads KAGVTQTPRYLIKTRGQQVTLSCSPISGHRSVSWYQQTPGQGLQFLFEYFSETQRNKGNFPGRFSGRQFSNSRSEMNVSTLELGDSALYLCASSGQGARTDTQYFGPGTRLTVL.